The 20 T cell receptor beta chains presented below share a single source sample, sequenced in a study of T-cell reconstitution after alpha-beta-depleted transplantation in children. TCRbeta library construction was performed incorporating unique molecular identifiers. TCRdb passed the PCR reads through MiXCR, listing each CDR3 protein once. Here the sample spans some 600,000 distinct CDR3 sequences, approximately 16% being singletons. Sequencing used PBMCs from the stem cell graft donor, obtained from the stem cell graft. All receptors derive from a human donor who donated a stem cell graft to a child with acute myeloid leukemia.

The chain uses TRBV7-2 and TRBJ1-2; no clear D gene. Germline V gene sequence: CDR1 SGHTA, CDR2 FQGNSA. The CDR3 sequence is 14 residues long. V gave up 2 bases and J gave up 2 bases, with 9 bases separating them. CDR3 sequence: CASSLLTGNYGYTF. In DNA, the CDR3 is TGTGCCAGCAGCTTATTAACCGGAAACTATGGCTACACCTTC.

This clonotype was seen a handful of times. This chain connects TRBV12-3 or TRBV12-4 to TRBJ1-1; the D gene is possibly TRBD1 (5 bases). Trimming took 7 bases from V and 9 from J, leaving 24 bases between them. The CDR3 contains 15 residues. CDR3 amino acids: CASTRGDGVGSKAFF. DNA for the CDR3: TGTGCCAGCACCCGAGGGGACGGTGTTGGATCTAAAGCTTTCTTT.

This clonotype was seen repeatedly, ten times or more. Sequence at one end of the junction differs from germline and may be a read error. The chain is built from TRBV20-1 and TRBJ2-3, with D perhaps TRBD2 (5 bases). CDR3 length: 8 residues. Germline V gene data show CDR1 as DFQATT and CDR2 as SNEGSKA (reference sequence). The CDR3 sequence: CSAGRGFF. CDR3 DNA: TGCAGTGCTGGACGGGGTTTCTTT.

This clonotype was detected ten times or more. The CDR3 loop is CASSSGLALTGELFF. The CDR3 DNA reads as TGTGCCAGCAGTTCAGGACTAGCGCTAACCGGGGAGCTGTTTTTT. V gene TRBV12-3 or TRBV12-4 combines with J gene TRBJ2-2, with TRBD2 matching over 9 bases. Germline trimming cut 4 bases from V and 5 bases from J; bases unmatched to any gene: 5. The CDR3 totals 15 residues.

This clonotype was counted only a few times. This chain uses TRBV5-1 with TRBJ2-3; no firm D call. Germline V gene sequence: CDR1 SGHRS, CDR2 YFSETQ. CDR3 size: 18 residues. V gave up 4 bases and J gave up 2 bases, with 23 bases separating them. CDR3 sequence (DNA): TGCGCCAGCAGCCGACGGTTGTCGATCTTCCCCAACACAGATACGCAGTATTTT. Amino acids: CASSRRLSIFPNTDTQYF. The full variable domain, its missing parts supplied by reference TRBV5-1 and TRBJ2-3, is KAGVTQTPRYLIKTRGQQVTLSCSPISGHRSVSWYQQTPGQGLQFLFEYFSETQRNKGNFPGRFSGRQFSNSRSEMNVSTLELGDSALYLCASSRRLSIFPNTDTQYFGPGTRLTVL.

A word on this clonotype: It may be a read error: a sequence one base away is much more abundant. This chain connects TRBV20-1 to TRBJ2-7; 7 nucleotides match TRBD2. The germline CDR1 and CDR2 sequences are DFQATT and SNEGSKA (reference sequence). This CDR3 is 14 amino acids long. V trimming: 3 bases; J trimming: 2 bases; junction bases outside the gene matches: 7. The CDR3 reads CSARKAGPAYEQYF. In DNA form, the CDR3 reads TGCAGTGCTAGGAAAGCGGGACCAGCCTACGAGCAGTACTTC.

In this sample, this clonotype turned up many times. V gene TRBV20-1 combines with J gene TRBJ1-5; no clear D. CDR3 length equals 12 residues. Trimming left V 5 bases short and J 7 bases short, with 12 bases between. Germline V lookup: CDR1 DFQATT, CDR2 SNEGSKA (reference sequence). In DNA, the CDR3 is TGCAGTGCTTCCCGAACAGACCAGCCCCAGCATTTT. Its protein is CSASRTDQPQHF.

This clonotype was seen more than once but under ten times. V gene TRBV10-3 combines with J gene TRBJ2-1; 12 nucleotides match TRBD2. V shed 2 bases and J 6 bases; nucleotides not matched to a gene: 2. The CDR3 is made up of 15 amino acids. CDR1 ENHRY and CDR2 SYGVKD come from the germline V gene. The CDR3 coding sequence is TGTGCCATCAGTGAGGGACTAGCGGGGTTCAATGAGCAGTTCTTC. Translating it yields CAISEGLAGFNEQFF.

This clonotype showed up just a few times. The chain joins TRBV12-5 to TRBJ2-3; D might be TRBD1 or TRBD2, each matching 5 bases. Germline CDR1 is LGHNT and CDR2 is FRNRAP. The ends were cut back, 2 bases at V and 5 bases at J, with 11 bases in the middle. The CDR3 sequence is 14 residues long. As DNA, the CDR3 is TGTGCTAGTGGTTTGTGGTCAGGGAGAGATACGCAGTATTTT. It encodes CASGLWSGRDTQYF.

The chain couples TRBV21-1 to TRBJ1-2; the table calls TRBD1, which could not be checked here. TRBV21-1 is designated a pseudogene. CDR3 length: 16 residues. DNA of the CDR3: TGTGCCAGCAGCAAAGGGGGGACAGGGGGAGACTATGGCTACACCTTC. This codes for CASSKGGTGGDYGYTF.

The rearrangement uses TRBV10-3 and TRBJ1-5; D is undetermined. Germline CDR1 and CDR2: ENHRY and SYGVKD. The CDR3 has 12 amino acids. Trimming removed 11 bases from V and 0 bases from J, with 8 bases in between. The CDR3 bases are TGTGCCGCGGCAGATAGCAATCAGCCCCAGCATTTT. It yields the protein CAAADSNQPQHF.

The sample holds a few counts of this clonotype. V and J are TRBV5-5 and TRBJ2-1, with 8 bases lining up with TRBD1. The CDR3 loop spans 14 amino acids. V dropped 2 bases and J dropped 8; count of bases not matched to a gene: 6. The germline CDR1 and CDR2 sequences are SGHKS and YYEKEE (reference sequence). CDR3 DNA: TGTGCCAGCAGCTTCGACAGGGGTATAGATGAGCAGTTCTTC. This translates into CASSFDRGIDEQFF.

This clonotype showed up just a few times. The chain combines TRBV7-6 with TRBJ1-1; TRBD1 might be the D (6 bases). V lost 4 bases, J lost 6 bases, and 18 bases lay in between. The CDR3 loop spans 15 amino acids. Germline V gene data show CDR1 as SGHVS and CDR2 as FNYEAQ. As DNA, the CDR3 is TGTGCCAGCAGCTCGGGGGGCGGGTCTCGCGCTGAAGCTTTCTTT. Encoded protein: CASSSGGGSRAEAFF.

Many counts were recorded for this clonotype. This chain uses TRBV29-1 with TRBJ2-3, with D tentatively TRBD1 (6 bases). The CDR3 is 17 amino acids. The ends were cut back, 0 bases at V and 2 bases at J, with 18 bases in the middle. From germline, CDR1 is SQVTM and CDR2 ANQGSEA. CDR3 in DNA: TGCAGCGTTGAAGATCTCCAGGGGTACCATAACACAGATACGCAGTATTTT. Its protein product is CSVEDLQGYHNTDTQYF.

The chain employs TRBV3-1 and TRBJ1-1; unclear D gene. CDR3 length: 14 amino acids. V lost 1 base, J lost 1 base, and 7 bases lay in between. The germline V gene has CDR1 LGHDT and CDR2 YNNKEL (reference sequence). The chain's CDR3 is CASSQVHKNTEAFF. For the CDR3, the DNA is TGTGCCAGCAGCCAAGTCCACAAGAACACTGAAGCTTTCTTT.

This clonotype came up many times. The V gene is TRBV7-3, the J gene TRBJ2-1, with D unresolved. Trimming stripped 2 bases from V and 6 bases from J, with 8 bases between. CDR3 length: 13 residues. Germline V gives CDR1 SGHTA, CDR2 FQGTGA. CDR3 in DNA: TGTGCCAGCAGCTTACAACCGCCCAATGAGCAGTTCTTC. Amino acid sequence: CASSLQPPNEQFF.

This clonotype was recorded at least ten times. The J gene is TRBJ2-1, the V gene TRBV29-1, with TRBD1 as a possible D gene (7 bases). CDR1 and CDR2 (germline): SQVTM, ANQGSEA. Trimming removed 5 bases from V and 7 bases from J, with 21 bases in between. The CDR3 spans 15 residues. Here the CDR3 DNA reads TGCAGCGTTACCCCTTTCAGGGGGGCCGGAAATGAGCAGTTCTTC. This codes for CSVTPFRGAGNEQFF.

The chain is built from TRBV7-2 and TRBJ1-1, with TRBD1 as a possible D gene (5 bases). There are 15 residues in the CDR3. Trimming removed 3 bases at V and 5 bases at J, with 16 bases between. Germline-derived CDR1 and CDR2 are SGHTA and FQGNSA. The CDR3 sequence: CASSFKWGAGTEAFF. The CDR3, as DNA: TGTGCCAGCAGCTTTAAATGGGGCGCGGGTACTGAAGCTTTCTTT.

This clonotype came up a few times. The rearrangement links TRBV6-1 to TRBJ2-7; D may match TRBD1 or TRBD2 (5 bases each). Trimming took off 5 bases at V and 8 bases at J, with 16 bases between the two ends. CDR1 MNHNS and CDR2 SASEGT come from the germline V gene. This CDR3 spans 13 amino acids. The CDR3 reads CASSPPYEGQQYV. CDR3 in DNA: TGTGCCAGCAGTCCTCCATACGAGGGACAGCAGTACGTC.

This clonotype was counted a few times. The chain is built from TRBV11-2 and TRBJ1-1; no clear D gene. This CDR3 comprises 15 residues. Germline lookup yields CDR1 SGHAT and CDR2 FQNNGV. The V and J ends lost 0 bases and 0 bases respectively, with 8 bases between them. CDR3 amino acids: CASSLEALMNTEAFF. CDR3 in DNA: TGTGCCAGCAGCTTAGAGGCGCTTATGAACACTGAAGCTTTCTTT.